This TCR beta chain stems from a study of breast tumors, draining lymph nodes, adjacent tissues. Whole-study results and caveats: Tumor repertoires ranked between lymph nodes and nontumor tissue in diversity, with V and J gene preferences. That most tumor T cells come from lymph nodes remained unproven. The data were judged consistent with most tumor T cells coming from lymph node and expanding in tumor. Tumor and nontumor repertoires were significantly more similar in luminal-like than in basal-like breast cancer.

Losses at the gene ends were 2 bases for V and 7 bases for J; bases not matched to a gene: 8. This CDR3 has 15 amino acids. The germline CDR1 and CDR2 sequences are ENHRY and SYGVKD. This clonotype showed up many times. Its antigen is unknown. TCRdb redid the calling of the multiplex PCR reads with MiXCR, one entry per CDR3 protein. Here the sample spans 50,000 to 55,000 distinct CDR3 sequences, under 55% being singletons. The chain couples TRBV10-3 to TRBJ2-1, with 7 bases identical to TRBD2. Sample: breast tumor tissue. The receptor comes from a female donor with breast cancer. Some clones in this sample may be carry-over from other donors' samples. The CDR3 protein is CAISEGSLAVNEQFF. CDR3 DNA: TGTGCCATCAGTGAGGGTTCTCTAGCGGTGAATGAGCAGTTCTTC.